Listed below are T cell receptor beta chains from one sample, sequenced in a study of T cells in Graves' hyperthyroidism and ophthalmopathy. TCRdb called the multiplex PCR reads again in MiXCR, with one record for every CDR3 protein. The table lists some 270,000 distinct CDR3 sequences, over 20% of them singletons. Sequenced: blood. Source of these receptors: a woman aged 40 to 50 with Graves' ophthalmopathy. Each CDR3 is given with its conserved first and last residue. D genes are given only for firm matches. Clone size appears in some rows only: once, few, many, or a class for an expanded clone.

v_call: TRBV7-8
j_call: TRBJ2-5
d_call: TRBD2
clone_size: many
cdr3_aa: CASSRVWSLAGNKETQYF
cdr3_nt: TGTGCCAGCAGCCGCGTCTGGAGTCTAGCGGGAAACAAAGAGACCCAGTACTTC

v_call: TRBV27
j_call: TRBJ1-1
d_call: NA
clone_size: NA
cdr3_aa: CASSSPAGGDTEAFF
cdr3_nt: TGTGCCAGCAGTTCGCCGGCTGGTGGGGACACTGAAGCTTTCTTT

v_call: TRBV29-1
j_call: TRBJ2-7
d_call: NA
clone_size: many
cdr3_aa: CSAEGEPPEQYF
cdr3_nt: TGCAGCGCCGAAGGGGAACCCCCCGAGCAGTACTTC

v_call: TRBV6-5
j_call: TRBJ2-5
d_call: TRBD2
clone_size: NA
cdr3_aa: CASSSMTSGSPRETQYF
cdr3_nt: TGTGCCAGCAGTTCGATGACTAGCGGGTCGCCGCGAGAGACCCAGTACTTC

v_call: TRBV29-1
j_call: TRBJ2-5
d_call: TRBD1
clone_size: many
cdr3_aa: CSVEAAGGGETQYF
cdr3_nt: TGCAGCGTTGAAGCAGCAGGGGGCGGAGAGACCCAGTACTTC

v_call: TRBV6-2/TRBV6-3
j_call: TRBJ2-5
d_call: TRBD2
clone_size: NA
cdr3_aa: CASTSRGGTLYQETQYF
cdr3_nt: TGTGCCAGCACCTCCCGGGGGGGAACCCTCTACCAAGAGACCCAGTACTTC

v_call: TRBV19
j_call: TRBJ2-2
d_call: TRBD1
clone_size: many
cdr3_aa: CASKLQGAGELFF
cdr3_nt: TGTGCCAGTAAACTGCAGGGGGCCGGGGAGCTGTTTTTT

v_call: TRBV19
j_call: TRBJ1-1
d_call: TRBD1
clone_size: NA
cdr3_aa: CASSIEQGQTEAFF
cdr3_nt: TGTGCCAGTAGTATAGAACAGGGGCAAACTGAAGCTTTCTTT

v_call: TRBV9
j_call: TRBJ2-4
d_call: NA
clone_size: NA
cdr3_aa: CASSGGGVRDIQYF
cdr3_nt: TGTGCCAGCAGCGGAGGGGGGGTTAGAGACATTCAGTACTTC

v_call: TRBV14
j_call: TRBJ1-1
d_call: NA
clone_size: NA
cdr3_aa: CASSPSTEANTEAFF
cdr3_nt: TGTGCCAGCAGCCCCTCGACAGAAGCTAACACTGAAGCTTTCTTT

v_call: TRBV5-1
j_call: TRBJ2-7
d_call: NA
clone_size: many
cdr3_aa: CASSPGGEPEYF
cdr3_nt: TGCGCCAGCAGCCCCGGCGGGGAACCCGAGTACTTC

v_call: TRBV20-1
j_call: TRBJ2-7
d_call: NA
clone_size: many
cdr3_aa: CSAKSSGSYEQYF
cdr3_nt: TGCAGTGCCAAATCATCCGGGAGCTACGAGCAGTACTTC

v_call: TRBV14
j_call: TRBJ2-3
d_call: TRBD2
clone_size: many
cdr3_aa: CASSQVGLAVEDTQYF
cdr3_nt: TGTGCCAGCAGCCAAGTGGGACTAGCGGTGGAAGATACGCAGTATTTT

v_call: TRBV28
j_call: TRBJ1-5
d_call: TRBD1
clone_size: many
cdr3_aa: CASNRGSNQPQHF
cdr3_nt: TGTGCCAGCAACAGGGGAAGCAATCAGCCCCAGCATTTT

v_call: TRBV2
j_call: TRBJ2-7
d_call: NA
clone_size: many
cdr3_aa: CASQTVTYEQYF
cdr3_nt: TGTGCCAGTCAGACTGTTACCTACGAGCAGTACTTC

v_call: TRBV6-2/TRBV6-3
j_call: TRBJ2-7
d_call: TRBD2
clone_size: many
cdr3_aa: CASSWSGRSYEQYF
cdr3_nt: TGTGCCAGCAGTTGGAGCGGGAGGTCCTACGAGCAGTACTTC

v_call: TRBV27
j_call: TRBJ2-2
d_call: NA
clone_size: many
cdr3_aa: CASSLFGAEVYTGELFF
cdr3_nt: TGTGCCAGCAGTTTGTTTGGGGCAGAGGTCTACACCGGGGAGCTGTTTTTT

v_call: TRBV6-5
j_call: TRBJ1-1
d_call: NA
clone_size: many
cdr3_aa: CASSYSIGGVPEAFF
cdr3_nt: TGTGCCAGCAGTTACTCGATTGGGGGGGTCCCTGAAGCTTTCTTT

v_call: TRBV7-9
j_call: TRBJ2-7
d_call: NA
clone_size: many
cdr3_aa: CASSLAYRDYEQYF
cdr3_nt: TGTGCCAGCAGCTTAGCTTACCGGGACTACGAGCAGTACTTC

v_call: TRBV5-1
j_call: TRBJ2-7
d_call: TRBD2
clone_size: many
cdr3_aa: CASQTGTSGNRRTYEQYF
cdr3_nt: TGCGCCAGTCAGACCGGGACTAGCGGGAACCGTCGCACCTACGAGCAGTACTTC

v_call: TRBV20-1
j_call: TRBJ1-1
d_call: TRBD1
clone_size: NA
cdr3_aa: CSATPIDRGNTEAFF
cdr3_nt: TGCAGTGCTACTCCGATAGACAGGGGGAACACTGAAGCTTTCTTT

v_call: TRBV11-2
j_call: TRBJ2-5
d_call: NA
clone_size: NA
cdr3_aa: CASSLDLVQTQYF
cdr3_nt: TGTGCCAGCAGCTTAGACCTCGTCCAGACCCAGTACTTC

v_call: TRBV28
j_call: TRBJ2-7
d_call: TRBD2
clone_size: many
cdr3_aa: CASNRGLATFSYEQYF
cdr3_nt: TGTGCCAGCAACCGGGGACTAGCGACCTTCTCCTACGAGCAGTACTTC

v_call: TRBV7-2
j_call: TRBJ1-2
d_call: TRBD1
clone_size: once
cdr3_aa: CASTPEDRGRGGYTF
cdr3_nt: TGTGCCAGCACCCCTGAGGACAGGGGTCGTGGTGGCTACACCTTC

v_call: TRBV19
j_call: TRBJ1-2
d_call: NA
clone_size: NA
cdr3_aa: CASSPGMSNYGYTF
cdr3_nt: TGTGCCAGTAGCCCAGGGATGTCTAACTATGGCTACACCTTC

v_call: TRBV29-1
j_call: TRBJ1-2
d_call: NA
clone_size: many
cdr3_aa: CSGNTGSGYTF
cdr3_nt: TGCAGCGGTAATACAGGGTCTGGCTACACCTTC

v_call: TRBV12-3/TRBV12-4
j_call: TRBJ2-5
d_call: TRBD1
clone_size: many
cdr3_aa: CASRTGFGETQYF
cdr3_nt: TGTGCCAGCAGGACAGGGTTCGGGGAGACCCAGTACTTC

v_call: TRBV28
j_call: TRBJ1-2
d_call: NA
clone_size: many
cdr3_aa: CASSYARGGGNYGYTF
cdr3_nt: TGTGCCAGCAGTTATGCCCGGGGGGGCGGCAACTATGGCTACACCTTC

v_call: TRBV24-1
j_call: TRBJ2-5
d_call: NA
clone_size: many
cdr3_aa: CATSDLGQETQYF
cdr3_nt: TGTGCCACCAGTGATTTGGGACAAGAGACCCAGTACTTC

v_call: TRBV10-3
j_call: TRBJ1-5
d_call: TRBD1
clone_size: many
cdr3_aa: CAISETGQGINSNQPQHF
cdr3_nt: TGTGCCATCAGTGAGACAGGACAGGGGATTAATAGCAATCAGCCCCAGCATTTT

v_call: TRBV28
j_call: TRBJ1-5
d_call: NA
clone_size: many
cdr3_aa: CASSFSRDYQSQHF
cdr3_nt: TGTGCCAGCAGTTTTAGCAGGGACTATCAGTCCCAGCATTTT

v_call: TRBV5-1
j_call: TRBJ2-5
d_call: TRBD2
clone_size: many
cdr3_aa: CASSLTLPGGAPETQYF
cdr3_nt: TGCGCCAGCAGCTTGACCCTTCCGGGAGGGGCCCCAGAGACCCAGTACTTC

v_call: TRBV28
j_call: TRBJ2-5
d_call: NA
clone_size: many
cdr3_aa: CASSPTTYQETQYF
cdr3_nt: TGTGCCAGCAGTCCAACTACTTACCAAGAGACCCAGTACTTC

v_call: TRBV5-4
j_call: TRBJ1-2
d_call: NA
clone_size: NA
cdr3_aa: CASSLAGGGNYGYTF
cdr3_nt: TGTGCCAGCAGCTTGGCCGGGGGGGGCAACTATGGCTACACCTTC

v_call: TRBV2
j_call: TRBJ2-2
d_call: NA
clone_size: many
cdr3_aa: CASCELDSTTSTGELFF
cdr3_nt: TGTGCCAGCTGTGAACTGGACTCCACGACTAGCACCGGGGAGCTGTTTTTT

v_call: TRBV6-1
j_call: TRBJ2-7
d_call: NA
clone_size: many
cdr3_aa: CASSEAIEGYEQYF
cdr3_nt: TGTGCCAGCAGTGAAGCTATAGAGGGTTACGAGCAGTACTTC

v_call: TRBV30
j_call: TRBJ2-2
d_call: TRBD2
clone_size: many
cdr3_aa: CAWSVQWTSGRSGELFF
cdr3_nt: TGTGCCTGGAGTGTACAGTGGACTAGCGGGAGGTCCGGGGAGCTGTTTTTT

v_call: TRBV6-5
j_call: TRBJ2-5
d_call: NA
clone_size: many
cdr3_aa: CASSLVGSVLETQYF
cdr3_nt: TGTGCCAGCAGTTTGGTCGGGAGTGTCTTGGAGACCCAGTACTTC

v_call: TRBV6-5
j_call: TRBJ2-7
d_call: NA
clone_size: many
cdr3_aa: CASSTGFEQYF
cdr3_nt: TGTGCCAGCAGCACAGGGTTCGAGCAGTACTTC

v_call: TRBV6-1
j_call: TRBJ2-7
d_call: NA
clone_size: once
cdr3_aa: CASSHGLVYEQSF
cdr3_nt: TGTGCCAGCAGCCATGGTCTAGTCTACGAGCAGTCCTTC

v_call: TRBV6-5
j_call: TRBJ1-5
d_call: NA
clone_size: many
cdr3_aa: CASNMGGGNQPQHF
cdr3_nt: TGTGCCAGCAACATGGGCGGGGGGAATCAGCCCCAGCATTTT

v_call: TRBV28
j_call: TRBJ1-5
d_call: NA
clone_size: many
cdr3_aa: CASSVTWISNQPQHF
cdr3_nt: TGTGCCAGCAGTGTGACGTGGATTAGCAATCAGCCCCAGCATTTT

v_call: TRBV6-5
j_call: TRBJ1-1
d_call: NA
clone_size: many
cdr3_aa: CASGWDTEAFF
cdr3_nt: TGTGCCAGCGGTTGGGACACTGAAGCTTTCTTT

v_call: TRBV20-1
j_call: TRBJ2-7
d_call: NA
clone_size: many
cdr3_aa: CSAREQEGVSYEQYF
cdr3_nt: TGCAGTGCTAGAGAACAGGAAGGGGTATCCTACGAGCAGTACTTC

v_call: TRBV20-1
j_call: TRBJ2-7
d_call: NA
clone_size: many
cdr3_aa: CSARGYEQYF
cdr3_nt: TGCAGTGCCAGGGGTTACGAGCAGTACTTC

v_call: TRBV6-1
j_call: TRBJ2-5
d_call: NA
clone_size: once
cdr3_aa: CASSNRDVGTQYF
cdr3_nt: TGTGCCAGCAGTAACAGGGACGTGGGGACCCAGTACTTC

v_call: TRBV11-2
j_call: TRBJ1-2
d_call: TRBD1
clone_size: many
cdr3_aa: CASRNAGGPPNYGYTF
cdr3_nt: TGTGCCAGCAGAAATGCAGGGGGCCCTCCTAACTATGGCTACACCTTC

v_call: TRBV6-5
j_call: TRBJ1-5
d_call: NA
clone_size: many
cdr3_aa: CASRTGGSNQPQHF
cdr3_nt: TGTGCCAGCAGGACGGGGGGTAGCAATCAGCCCCAGCATTTT

v_call: TRBV7-9
j_call: TRBJ1-3
d_call: NA
clone_size: many
cdr3_aa: CASSLGTRTSGNTIYF
cdr3_nt: TGTGCCAGCAGCTTAGGGACCCGGACCTCTGGAAACACCATATATTTT

v_call: TRBV19
j_call: TRBJ1-2
d_call: NA
clone_size: NA
cdr3_aa: CASSMEVFGYTF
cdr3_nt: TGTGCCAGTAGTATGGAGGTGTTTGGCTACACCTTC

v_call: TRBV12-3/TRBV12-4
j_call: TRBJ2-7
d_call: TRBD2
clone_size: many
cdr3_aa: CASSNSGAPYEQYF
cdr3_nt: TGTGCCAGCAGTAATAGCGGGGCTCCCTACGAGCAGTACTTC

v_call: TRBV28
j_call: TRBJ2-7
d_call: TRBD1
clone_size: NA
cdr3_aa: CASRVGGTGTGHGEQYF
cdr3_nt: TGTGCCAGCAGGGTGGGGGGAACCGGGACAGGGCACGGCGAGCAGTACTTC

v_call: TRBV28
j_call: TRBJ1-2
d_call: NA
clone_size: many
cdr3_aa: CASAGYIYGYTF
cdr3_nt: TGTGCCAGCGCAGGGTATATCTATGGCTACACCTTC

v_call: TRBV29-1
j_call: TRBJ2-2
d_call: NA
clone_size: many
cdr3_aa: CSVDGHNTGELFF
cdr3_nt: TGCAGCGTTGACGGACACAACACCGGGGAGCTGTTTTTT

v_call: TRBV19
j_call: TRBJ2-2
d_call: TRBD1
clone_size: few
cdr3_aa: CASSIDAQGAGTGELFF
cdr3_nt: TGTGCCAGTAGTATAGATGCCCAGGGGGCAGGCACCGGGGAGCTGTTTTTT

v_call: TRBV28
j_call: TRBJ1-2
d_call: TRBD1
clone_size: many
cdr3_aa: CASSLGTYRGSHYGYTF
cdr3_nt: TGTGCCAGCAGTCTCGGGACATACAGGGGTTCTCACTATGGCTACACCTTC

v_call: TRBV11-2
j_call: TRBJ1-2
d_call: TRBD1
clone_size: many
cdr3_aa: CASSLDVGTGYGYTF
cdr3_nt: TGTGCCAGCAGCTTAGATGTTGGGACAGGGTATGGCTACACCTTC

v_call: TRBV30
j_call: TRBJ2-3
d_call: NA
clone_size: many
cdr3_aa: CAWRLGGSDTQYF
cdr3_nt: TGTGCCTGGAGACTAGGGGGGTCAGATACGCAGTATTTT

v_call: TRBV4-1
j_call: TRBJ1-2
d_call: NA
clone_size: NA
cdr3_aa: CASSQGNANHYGYNF
cdr3_nt: TGCGCCAGCAGCCAAGGGAACGCAAATCACTATGGCTACAACTTC